These 5 T cell receptor beta chains were all obtained from the same sample, sequenced in a study of cytomegalovirus exposure and HLA in healthy donors. PCR used 60 Vbeta primers and 13 Jbeta primers. Clones were read by immunoSEQ multiplex PCR, and TCRdb kept only the in-frame ones, dropping some. The sample includes about 98,000 clones, approximately 69% of them seen just once. Sequenced sample: PBMCs. Every receptor here comes from a female donor in good health and CMV-seronegative.

This chain uses TRBV19 with TRBJ2-7, with D unresolved. This CDR3 has 16 residues. Germline values: CDR1 LNHDA, CDR2 SQIVND (reference sequence). The V end was cut by 2 bases, the J end by 0 bases, with 14 bases between. The chain's CDR3 is CASSIYGGTSSYEQYF. The CDR3 DNA follows: TGTGCCAGTAGTATATACGGCGGAACCAGCTCCTACGAGCAGTACTTC.

The chain joins TRBV5-4 to TRBJ2-1, with 13 positions matching TRBD2. Trimming at V came to 2 bases and at J to 9 bases, leaving 8 bases not matched to a gene. CDR1 and CDR2 from the germline V gene are SGHNT and YYREEE (reference sequence). The CDR3 runs 16 residues. The chain's CDR3 is CASSLLGLAGVGEQFF. DNA of the CDR3: TGTGCCAGCAGCTTACTAGGACTAGCGGGAGTTGGTGAGCAGTTCTTC.

The chain uses TRBV30 and TRBJ1-3; D is unclear. The CDR3 covers 12 residues. With 2 bases removed from V and 15 bases from J, the gap between germline ends came to 17 bases. Germline CDR1 is GTSNPN and CDR2 is SVGIG (reference sequence). The CDR3 region has the DNA TGTGCCTGGAGTCCGACACAATCGCGACAATATTTT. Its translation is CAWSPTQSRQYF.

The chain employs TRBV5-4 and TRBJ2-5; 9 bases are a match to TRBD1. Germline CDR1 reads SGHNT; CDR2 reads YYREEE (reference sequence). This CDR3 spans 17 amino acids. V was pared by 4 bases and J by 3 bases, with 13 bases of the junction left unmatched. The CDR3 loop is CASSPGTGTSAKETQYF. The CDR3 DNA follows: TGTGCCAGCAGCCCGGGGACAGGGACTTCAGCCAAAGAGACCCAGTACTTC.

The chain is built from TRBV18 and TRBJ1-2; 9 bases line up with TRBD1. Germline-derived CDR1 and CDR2 are KGHSH and LQKENI. There are 13 residues in the CDR3. V lost 3 bases and J lost 8; bases outside the gene matches: 4. The CDR3 nucleotides read TGTGCCAGCTCACCCCGGACAGGGGACGGCTACACCTTC. Its protein product is CASSPRTGDGYTF.